A single sample is the source of the 8 T cell receptor beta chains below, sequenced in a study of blood T cell repertoires in COVID-19. Clones were sequenced by immunoSEQ multiplex PCR, and TCRdb holds only the in-frame ones, with some missing. The repertoire holds 150,000 to 200,000 clones, with about 88% as singletons. The source material was peripheral blood. These receptor sequences come from an elderly woman in a cohort sampled during active or convalescent COVID-19.

The chain carries TRBV2 and TRBJ2-3; D possibly corresponds to TRBD2 (6 bases). Trimming cost V 3 bases and J 3 bases, with 10 bases left between them. Germline V lookup: CDR1 SNHLY, CDR2 FYNNEI. The CDR3 has 14 residues. The CDR3 nucleotides read TGTGCCAGCAGTGACGGGGGTGGGACAGATACGCAGTATTTT. It is translated as CASSDGGGTDTQYF.

The rearrangement links TRBV7-2 to TRBJ2-7; 8 bases match TRBD2. Trimming took 4 bases from V and 4 from J; bases not matched to a gene: 6. Germline-derived CDR1 and CDR2 are SGHTA and FQGNSA. The length of the CDR3 is 14 residues. The CDR3 DNA follows: TGTGCCAGCAGCTCCGGGGGGGCGGGATACGAGCAGTACGTC. It codes for CASSSGGAGYEQYV.

The gene calls are TRBV19 and TRBJ1-1, with no clear D. Germline V CDR1 and CDR2: LNHDA, SQIVND (reference sequence). The V and J ends lost 6 bases and 5 bases respectively, with 19 bases between them. This CDR3 has 15 residues. The CDR3 sequence is CASRSSHQARTEAFF. CDR3 nucleotides: TGTGCCAGTAGGAGTAGTCACCAGGCACGGACTGAAGCTTTCTTT.

The J gene is TRBJ1-1, the V gene TRBV3-1 (or the pseudogene TRBV3-2); D is uncertain. V was trimmed by 5 bases and J by 8 bases, leaving 15 bases between them. The CDR3 consists of 13 residues. Germline assignment: CDR1 LGHDT and CDR2 YNNKEL (reference sequence). In DNA, the CDR3 is TGTGCCAGCAGCTTCTTAGGACTGCCCGAAGCTTTCTTT. Translation: CASSFLGLPEAFF.

This rearrangement joins TRBV6-2 or TRBV6-3 to TRBJ2-6; D may be TRBD1 (7 bases). Between the trimmed V and J ends, which lost 1 base and 2 bases, there was a span of 12 bases. The CDR3 spans 17 residues. Germline CDR1 reads MNHEY; CDR2 reads SVGEGT. In DNA form, the CDR3 reads TGTGCCAGCAGTTACTTGGAGGGGGCGCCTGGGGCCAACGTCCTGACTTTC. Protein sequence: CASSYLEGAPGANVLTF.

This chain connects TRBV7-2 to TRBJ1-1, with TRBD1 as a possible D gene (5 bases). With 0 bases removed from V and 4 bases from J, the gap between germline ends came to 12 bases. Germline V lookup: CDR1 SGHTA, CDR2 FQGNSA. There are 15 residues in the CDR3. In nucleotides, the CDR3 is TGTGCCAGCAGCTTAGCGTTTGGTGGGGCCACTGAAGCTTTCTTT. As protein: CASSLAFGGATEAFF.

The chain is built from TRBV6-5 and TRBJ2-1; TRBD2 aligns across 9 bases. From germline, CDR1 is MNHEY and CDR2 SVGAGI. The V and J ends lost 6 bases and 10 bases, in that order; junction bases with no gene match: 10. The CDR3 is 14 amino acids. The CDR3 DNA follows: TGTGCCAGCAGCCTTAGCGGGAGAGCCGAAGAGCAGTTCTTC. It encodes CASSLSGRAEEQFF.

The chain recombines TRBV19 with TRBJ1-6; 8 positions agree with TRBD1. Germline V gene sequence: CDR1 LNHDA, CDR2 SQIVND (reference sequence). With V trimmed by 6 bases and J by 4 bases, 11 bases remained unmatched. The CDR3 consists of 17 residues. The CDR3 spells CASRKFTWTGYNSPLHF. DNA for the CDR3: TGTGCCAGTAGGAAATTCACCTGGACAGGGTATAATTCACCCCTCCACTTT.